This entry describes one T cell receptor (beta chain). This sample was taken from a study of technical replicates of blood from a few donors. Repertoires were generated with immunoSEQ multiplex PCR, while TCRdb's copy carries only in-frame clones and drops some. The sample carries about 60,000 clones, approximately 84% recorded once. The CDR3 sequence is 15 residues long. Losses at the gene ends were 6 bases for V and 1 base for J; bases not matched to a gene: 2. Germline CDR1 reads MNHEY; CDR2 reads SVGAGI. V usage is TRBV6-5 and J usage is TRBJ2-5, with 13 bases that match TRBD2. The clonotype comes from a human donor in good health. Some clones in this sample may be carry-over from other donors' samples. Sequencing used PBMCs. CDR3 protein: CASRRTSGGQETQYF. The CDR3 bases are TGTGCCAGCAGGCGGACTAGCGGGGGCCAAGAGACCCAGTACTTC.